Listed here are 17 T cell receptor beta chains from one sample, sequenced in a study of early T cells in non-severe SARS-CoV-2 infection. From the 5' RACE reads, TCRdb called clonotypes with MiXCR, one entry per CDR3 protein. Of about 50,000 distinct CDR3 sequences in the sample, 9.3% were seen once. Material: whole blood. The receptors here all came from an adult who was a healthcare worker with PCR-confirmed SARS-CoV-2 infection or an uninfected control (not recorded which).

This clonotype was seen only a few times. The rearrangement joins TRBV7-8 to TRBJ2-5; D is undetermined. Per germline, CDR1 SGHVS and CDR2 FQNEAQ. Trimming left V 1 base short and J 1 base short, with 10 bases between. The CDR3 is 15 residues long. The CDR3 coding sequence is TGTGCCAGCAGCTTAGGCCCACGGGTCCAAGAGACCCAGTACTTC. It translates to CASSLGPRVQETQYF. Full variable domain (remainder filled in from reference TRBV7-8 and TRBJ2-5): GAGVSQSPRYKVAKRGQDVALRCDPISGHVSLFWYQQALGQGPEFLTYFQNEAQLDKSGLPSDRFFAERPEGSVSTLKIQRTQQEDSAVYLCASSLGPRVQETQYFGPGTRLLVL.

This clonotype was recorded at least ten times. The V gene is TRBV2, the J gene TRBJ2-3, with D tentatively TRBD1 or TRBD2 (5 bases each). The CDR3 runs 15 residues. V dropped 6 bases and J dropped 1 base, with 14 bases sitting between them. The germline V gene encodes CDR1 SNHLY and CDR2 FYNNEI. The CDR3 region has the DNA TGTGCCAGCAGCCGAGGGACGGCCCGCACAGATACGCAGTATTTT. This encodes CASSRGTARTDTQYF.

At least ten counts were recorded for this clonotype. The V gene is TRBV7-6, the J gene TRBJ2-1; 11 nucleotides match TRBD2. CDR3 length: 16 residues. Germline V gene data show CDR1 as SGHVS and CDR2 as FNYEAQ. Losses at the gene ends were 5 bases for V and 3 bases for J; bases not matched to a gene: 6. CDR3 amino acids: CASSPRLAGLYNEQFF. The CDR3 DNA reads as TGTGCCAGCAGCCCTAGACTAGCGGGACTCTACAATGAGCAGTTCTTC.

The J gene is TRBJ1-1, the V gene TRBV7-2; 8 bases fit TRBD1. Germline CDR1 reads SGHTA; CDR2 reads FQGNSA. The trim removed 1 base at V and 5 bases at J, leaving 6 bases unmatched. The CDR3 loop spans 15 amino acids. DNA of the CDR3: TGTGCCAGCAGCTTAGAGACAGGGGTTGGAACTGAAGCTTTCTTT. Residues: CASSLETGVGTEAFF.

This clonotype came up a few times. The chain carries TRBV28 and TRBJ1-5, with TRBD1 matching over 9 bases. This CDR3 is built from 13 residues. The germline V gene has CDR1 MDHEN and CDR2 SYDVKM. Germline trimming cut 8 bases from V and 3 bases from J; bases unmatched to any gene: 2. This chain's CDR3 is CASRTGDNQPQHF. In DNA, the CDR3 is TGTGCCAGCCGGACAGGGGACAATCAGCCCCAGCATTTT.

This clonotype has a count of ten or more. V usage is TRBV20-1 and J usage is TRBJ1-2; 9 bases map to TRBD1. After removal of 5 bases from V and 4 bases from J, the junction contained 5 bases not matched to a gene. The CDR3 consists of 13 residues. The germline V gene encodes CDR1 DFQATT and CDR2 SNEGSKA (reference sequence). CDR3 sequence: CSASDRGSYGYTF. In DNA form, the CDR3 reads TGCAGTGCTTCGGACAGGGGATCCTATGGCTACACCTTC.

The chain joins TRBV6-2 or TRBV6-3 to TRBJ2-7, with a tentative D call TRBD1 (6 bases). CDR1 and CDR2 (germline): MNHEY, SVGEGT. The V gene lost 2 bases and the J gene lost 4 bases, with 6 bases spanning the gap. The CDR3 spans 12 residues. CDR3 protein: CASSYGTYEQYF. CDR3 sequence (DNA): TGTGCCAGCAGTTACGGGACATACGAGCAGTACTTC.

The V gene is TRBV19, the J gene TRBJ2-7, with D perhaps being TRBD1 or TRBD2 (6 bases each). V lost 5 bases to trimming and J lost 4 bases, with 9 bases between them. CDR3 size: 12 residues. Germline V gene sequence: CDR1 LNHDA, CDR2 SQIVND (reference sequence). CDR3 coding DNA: TGTGCCAGTAGTGGAGGGGGTTACGAGCAGTACTTC. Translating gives CASSGGGYEQYF.

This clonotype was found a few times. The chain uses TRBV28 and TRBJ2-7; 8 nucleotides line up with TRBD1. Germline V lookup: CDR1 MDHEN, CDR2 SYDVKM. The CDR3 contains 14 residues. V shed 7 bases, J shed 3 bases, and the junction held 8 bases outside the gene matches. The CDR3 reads CASTGQGPNYEQYF. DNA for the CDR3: TGTGCCAGCACCGGACAGGGCCCGAACTACGAGCAGTACTTC.

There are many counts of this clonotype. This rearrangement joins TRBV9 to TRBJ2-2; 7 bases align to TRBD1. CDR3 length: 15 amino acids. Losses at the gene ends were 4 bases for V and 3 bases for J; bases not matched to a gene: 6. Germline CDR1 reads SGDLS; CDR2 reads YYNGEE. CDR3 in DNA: TGTGCCAGCAGCTTAGGGACAGCGTACACCGGGGAGCTGTTTTTT. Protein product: CASSLGTAYTGELFF.

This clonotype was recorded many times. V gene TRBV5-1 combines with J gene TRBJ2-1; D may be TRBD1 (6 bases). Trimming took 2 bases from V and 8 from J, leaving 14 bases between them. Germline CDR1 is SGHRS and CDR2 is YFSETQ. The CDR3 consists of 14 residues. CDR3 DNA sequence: TGCGCCAGCAGCTTAGGGACAATGGTCCATGAGCAGTTCTTC. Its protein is CASSLGTMVHEQFF.

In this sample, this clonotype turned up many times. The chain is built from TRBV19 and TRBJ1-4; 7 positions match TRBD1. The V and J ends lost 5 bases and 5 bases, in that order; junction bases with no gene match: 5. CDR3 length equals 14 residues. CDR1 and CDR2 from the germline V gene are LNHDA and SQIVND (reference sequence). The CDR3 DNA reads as TGTGCCAGTAGTCCCCGGGACAGAAATGAAAAACTGTTTTTT. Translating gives CASSPRDRNEKLFF.

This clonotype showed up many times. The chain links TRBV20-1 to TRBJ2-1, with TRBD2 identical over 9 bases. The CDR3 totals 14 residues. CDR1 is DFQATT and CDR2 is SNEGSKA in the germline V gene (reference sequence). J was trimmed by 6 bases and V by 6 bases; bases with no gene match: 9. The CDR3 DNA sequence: TGCAGTGCCCTAGCGAGCGGGAGGACCAATGAGCAGTTCTTC. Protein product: CSALASGRTNEQFF.

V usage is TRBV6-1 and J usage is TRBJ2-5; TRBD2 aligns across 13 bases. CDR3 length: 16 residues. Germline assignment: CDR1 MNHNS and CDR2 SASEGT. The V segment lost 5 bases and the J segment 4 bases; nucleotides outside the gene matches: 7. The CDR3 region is CASSLTSGRLGETQYF. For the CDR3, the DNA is TGTGCCAGCAGTCTGACTAGCGGGAGGTTAGGAGAGACCCAGTACTTC.

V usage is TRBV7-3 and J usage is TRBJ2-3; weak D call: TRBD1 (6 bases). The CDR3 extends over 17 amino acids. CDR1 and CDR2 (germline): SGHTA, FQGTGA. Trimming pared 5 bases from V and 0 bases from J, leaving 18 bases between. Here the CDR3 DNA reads TGTGCCAGCAGCAGAAAACGACAGGAGCCTAGCACAGATACGCAGTATTTT. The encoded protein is CASSRKRQEPSTDTQYF. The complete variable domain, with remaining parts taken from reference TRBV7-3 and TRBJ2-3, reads GAGVSQTPSNKVTEKGKYVELRCDPISGHTALYWYRQSLGQGPEFLIYFQGTGAADDSGLPNDRFFAVRPEGSVSTLKIQRTERGDSAVYLCASSRKRQEPSTDTQYFGPGTRLTVL.

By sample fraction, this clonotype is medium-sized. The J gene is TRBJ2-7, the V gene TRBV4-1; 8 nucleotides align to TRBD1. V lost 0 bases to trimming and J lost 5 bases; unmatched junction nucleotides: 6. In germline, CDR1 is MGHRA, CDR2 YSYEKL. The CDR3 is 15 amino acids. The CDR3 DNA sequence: TGCGCCAGCAGCCAAGATGGGACAGGTCGAAACGAGCAGTACTTC. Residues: CASSQDGTGRNEQYF.

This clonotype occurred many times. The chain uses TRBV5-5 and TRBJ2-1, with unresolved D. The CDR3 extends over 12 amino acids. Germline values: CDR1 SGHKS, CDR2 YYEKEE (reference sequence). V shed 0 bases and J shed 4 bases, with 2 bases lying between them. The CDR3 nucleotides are TGTGCCAGCAGCTTGGCTTACAATGAGCAGTTCTTC. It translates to CASSLAYNEQFF.